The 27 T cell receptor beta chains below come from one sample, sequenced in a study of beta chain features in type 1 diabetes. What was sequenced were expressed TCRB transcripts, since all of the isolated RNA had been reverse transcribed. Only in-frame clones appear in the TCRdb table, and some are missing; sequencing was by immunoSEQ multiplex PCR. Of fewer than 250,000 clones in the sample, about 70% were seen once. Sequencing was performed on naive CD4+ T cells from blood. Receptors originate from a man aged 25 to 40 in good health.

The chain's CDR3 is CASSSLVGTAEQYF. In DNA form, the CDR3 reads TGTGCCAGCAGCTCGCTAGTGGGGACAGCCGAGCAGTACTTC. The rearrangement joins TRBV7-2 to TRBJ2-7, with TRBD1 identical over 7 bases. This CDR3 contains 14 residues. The germline V gene encodes CDR1 SGHTA and CDR2 FQGNSA. Trimming at V came to 4 bases and at J to 6 bases, leaving 9 bases not matched to a gene.

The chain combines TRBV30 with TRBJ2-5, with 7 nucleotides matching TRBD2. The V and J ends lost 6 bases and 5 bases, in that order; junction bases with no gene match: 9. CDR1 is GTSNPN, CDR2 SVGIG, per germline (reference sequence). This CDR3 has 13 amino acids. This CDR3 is CACRGSNGETQYF. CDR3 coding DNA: TGTGCCTGCCGCGGGAGTAATGGGGAGACCCAGTACTTC.

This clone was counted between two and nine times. The chain's CDR3 is CASSRGLPYEQYF. CDR3 DNA: TGTGCCAGCAGCCGGGGATTACCCTACGAGCAGTACTTC. J is TRBJ2-7 and V is TRBV4-2; D uncertain. Germline V gene data show CDR1 as LGHNA and CDR2 as YNFKEQ. This CDR3 has 13 amino acids. Deletions cut 4 bases from V and 2 bases from J, with 9 bases between.

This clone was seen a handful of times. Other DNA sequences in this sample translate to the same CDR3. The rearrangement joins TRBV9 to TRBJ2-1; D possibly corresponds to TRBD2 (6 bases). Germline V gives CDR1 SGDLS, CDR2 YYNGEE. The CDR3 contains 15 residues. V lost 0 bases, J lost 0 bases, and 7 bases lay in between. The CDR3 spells CASSVAGGSYNEQFF. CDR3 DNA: TGTGCCAGCAGCGTAGCCGGGGGCTCCTACAATGAGCAGTTCTTC.

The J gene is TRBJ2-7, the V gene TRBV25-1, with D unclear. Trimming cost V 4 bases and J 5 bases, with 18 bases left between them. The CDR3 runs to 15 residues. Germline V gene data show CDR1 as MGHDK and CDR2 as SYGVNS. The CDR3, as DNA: TGTGCCAGCAGTGGAATTTCCCTTAAGAGAGACGAGCAGTACTTC. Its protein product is CASSGISLKRDEQYF.

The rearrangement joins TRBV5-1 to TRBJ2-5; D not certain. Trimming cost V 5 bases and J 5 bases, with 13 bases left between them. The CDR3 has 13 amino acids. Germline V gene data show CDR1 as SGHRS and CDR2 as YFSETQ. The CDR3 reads CASSKAWAETQYF. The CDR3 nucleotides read TGCGCCAGCAGTAAGGCGTGGGCCGAGACCCAGTACTTC. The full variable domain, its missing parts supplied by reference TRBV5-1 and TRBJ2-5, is KAGVTQTPRYLIKTRGQQVTLSCSPISGHRSVSWYQQTPGQGLQFLFEYFSETQRNKGNFPGRFSGRQFSNSRSEMNVSTLELGDSALYLCASSKAWAETQYFGPGTRLLVL.

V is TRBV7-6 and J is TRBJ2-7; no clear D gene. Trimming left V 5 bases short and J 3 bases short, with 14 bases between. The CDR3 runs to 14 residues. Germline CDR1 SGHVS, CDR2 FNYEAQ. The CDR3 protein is CASSRTAGGYEQYF. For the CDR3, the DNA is TGTGCCAGCAGCCGAACTGCAGGCGGCTACGAGCAGTACTTC. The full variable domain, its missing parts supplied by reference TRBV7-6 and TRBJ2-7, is GAGVSQSPRYKVTKRGQDVALRCDPISGHVSLYWYRQALGQGPEFLTYFNYEAQQDKSGLPNDRFSAERPEGSISTLTIQRTEQRDSAMYRCASSRTAGGYEQYFGPGTRLTVT.

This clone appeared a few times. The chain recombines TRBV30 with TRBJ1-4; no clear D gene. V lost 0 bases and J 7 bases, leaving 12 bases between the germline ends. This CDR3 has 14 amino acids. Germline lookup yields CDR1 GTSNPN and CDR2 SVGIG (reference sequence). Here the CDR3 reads CAWSVGLGSEKLFF. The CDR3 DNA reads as TGTGCCTGGAGTGTCGGATTAGGGAGTGAAAAACTGTTTTTT. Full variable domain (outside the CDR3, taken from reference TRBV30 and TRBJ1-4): SQTIHQWPATLVQPVGSPLSLECTVEGTSNPNLYWYRQAAGRGLQLLFYSVGIGQISSEVPQNLSASRPQDRQFILSSKKLLLSDSGFYLCAWSVGLGSEKLFFGSGTQLSVL.

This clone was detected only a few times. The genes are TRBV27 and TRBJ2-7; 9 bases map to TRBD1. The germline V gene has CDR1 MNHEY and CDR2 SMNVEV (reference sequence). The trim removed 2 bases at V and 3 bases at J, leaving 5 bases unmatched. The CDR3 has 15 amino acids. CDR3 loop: CASSLTTGGIYEQYF. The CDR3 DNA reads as TGTGCCAGCAGTTTAACTACAGGGGGCATCTACGAGCAGTACTTC.

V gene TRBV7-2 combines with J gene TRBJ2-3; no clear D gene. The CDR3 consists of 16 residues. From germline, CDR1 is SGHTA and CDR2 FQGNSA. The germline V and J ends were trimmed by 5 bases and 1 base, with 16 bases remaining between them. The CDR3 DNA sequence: TGTGCCAGCAGCCTTAATGTCGGGTTAGGCACAGATACGCAGTATTTT. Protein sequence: CASSLNVGLGTDTQYF.

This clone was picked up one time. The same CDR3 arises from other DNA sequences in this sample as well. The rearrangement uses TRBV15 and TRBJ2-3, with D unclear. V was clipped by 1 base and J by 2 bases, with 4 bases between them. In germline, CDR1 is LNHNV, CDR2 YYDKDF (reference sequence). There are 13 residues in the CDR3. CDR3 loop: CATSRVDTDTQYF. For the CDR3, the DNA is TGTGCCACCAGCAGAGTGGACACAGATACGCAGTATTTT.

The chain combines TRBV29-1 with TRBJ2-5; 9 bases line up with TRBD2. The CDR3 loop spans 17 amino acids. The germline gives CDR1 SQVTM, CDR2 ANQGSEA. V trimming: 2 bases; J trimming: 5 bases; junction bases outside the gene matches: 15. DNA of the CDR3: TGCAGCGTTGAACCCAGCGGGAGGAGGGGCCTAGGGGAGACCCAGTACTTC. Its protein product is CSVEPSGRRGLGETQYF.

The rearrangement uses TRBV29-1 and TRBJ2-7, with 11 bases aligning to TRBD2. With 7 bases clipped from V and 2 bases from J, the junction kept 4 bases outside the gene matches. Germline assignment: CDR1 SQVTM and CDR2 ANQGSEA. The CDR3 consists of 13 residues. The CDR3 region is CSAGGLAAYEQYF. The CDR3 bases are TGCAGCGCCGGGGGACTAGCGGCCTACGAGCAGTACTTC.

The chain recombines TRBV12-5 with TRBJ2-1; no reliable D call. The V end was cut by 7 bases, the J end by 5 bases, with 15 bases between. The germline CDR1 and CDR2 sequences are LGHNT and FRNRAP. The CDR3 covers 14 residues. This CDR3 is CASAPDRAHNEQFF. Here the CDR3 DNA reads TGTGCTAGTGCCCCGGACCGGGCTCACAATGAGCAGTTCTTC.

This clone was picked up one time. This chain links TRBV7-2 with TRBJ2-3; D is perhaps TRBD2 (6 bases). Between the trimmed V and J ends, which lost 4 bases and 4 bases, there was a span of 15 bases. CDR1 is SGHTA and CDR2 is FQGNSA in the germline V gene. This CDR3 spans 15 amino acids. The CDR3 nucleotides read TGTGCCAGCAGCTCGGACGGGGGTCAAGCAGATACGCAGTATTTT. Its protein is CASSSDGGQADTQYF.

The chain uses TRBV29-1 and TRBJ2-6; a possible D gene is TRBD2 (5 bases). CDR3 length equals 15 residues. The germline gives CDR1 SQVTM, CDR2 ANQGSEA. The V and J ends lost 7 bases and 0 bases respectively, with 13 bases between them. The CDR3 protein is CSAGDAGSGANVLTF. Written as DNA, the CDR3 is TGCAGCGCTGGGGATGCGGGCTCTGGGGCCAACGTCCTGACTTTC.

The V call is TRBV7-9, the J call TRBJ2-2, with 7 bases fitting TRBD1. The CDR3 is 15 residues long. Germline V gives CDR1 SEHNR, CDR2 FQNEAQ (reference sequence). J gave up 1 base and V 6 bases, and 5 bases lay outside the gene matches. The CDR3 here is CASRIQGRNTGELFF. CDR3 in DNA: TGTGCCAGCAGAATACAGGGGAGGAACACCGGGGAGCTGTTTTTT.

The CDR3 spells CASSVAPSGGAKNTGELFF. DNA for the CDR3: TGTGCCAGCAGCGTAGCCCCTAGCGGGGGGGCCAAGAACACCGGGGAGCTGTTTTTT. This chain connects TRBV9 to TRBJ2-2; TRBD2 matches 12 bases. J lost 1 base, V lost 0 bases, and 7 bases had no gene match. The germline V gene encodes CDR1 SGDLS and CDR2 YYNGEE. The CDR3 is 19 amino acids.

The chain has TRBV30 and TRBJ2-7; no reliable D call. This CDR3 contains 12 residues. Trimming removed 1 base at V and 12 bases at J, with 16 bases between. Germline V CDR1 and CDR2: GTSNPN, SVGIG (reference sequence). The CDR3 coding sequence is TGTGCCTGGAGTGGGGATCGAGTGACGGTGTACTTC. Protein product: CAWSGDRVTVYF.

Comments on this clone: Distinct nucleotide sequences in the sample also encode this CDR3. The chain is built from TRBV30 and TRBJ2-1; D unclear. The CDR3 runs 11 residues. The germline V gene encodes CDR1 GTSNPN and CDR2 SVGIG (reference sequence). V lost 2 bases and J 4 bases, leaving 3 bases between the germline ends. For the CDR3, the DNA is TGTGCCTGGAGTAGGTACAATGAGCAGTTCTTC. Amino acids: CAWSRYNEQFF.

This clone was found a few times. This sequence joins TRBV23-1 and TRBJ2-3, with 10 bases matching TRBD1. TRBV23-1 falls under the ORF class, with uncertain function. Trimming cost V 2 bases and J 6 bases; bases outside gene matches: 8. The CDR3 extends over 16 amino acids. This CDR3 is CASSQKPDRGLDTQYF. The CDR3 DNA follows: TGCGCCAGCAGTCAAAAGCCCGACAGGGGGCTTGATACGCAGTATTTT.

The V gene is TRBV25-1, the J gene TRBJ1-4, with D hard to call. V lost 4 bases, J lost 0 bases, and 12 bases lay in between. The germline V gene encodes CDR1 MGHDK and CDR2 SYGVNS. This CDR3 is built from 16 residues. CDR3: CASSVLTTATNEKLFF. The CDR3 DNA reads TGTGCCAGCAGTGTGCTGACGACTGCAACTAATGAAAAACTGTTTTTT.

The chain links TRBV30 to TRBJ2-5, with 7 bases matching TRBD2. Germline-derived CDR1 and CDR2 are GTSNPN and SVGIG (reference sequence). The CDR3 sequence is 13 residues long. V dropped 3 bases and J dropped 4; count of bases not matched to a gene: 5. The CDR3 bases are TGTGCCTGGAGCCTGGGCGGGGGAGAGACCCAGTACTTC. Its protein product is CAWSLGGGETQYF.

CDR3 coding DNA: TGCAGCGTCCTACGCAGCGGGGGGGCCTCCTCCTACAATGAGCAGTTCTTC. Protein sequence: CSVLRSGGASSYNEQFF. The V gene is TRBV29-1, the J gene TRBJ2-1; TRBD2 aligns across 10 bases. There are 17 residues in the CDR3. The V gene end was trimmed by 6 bases and the J gene end by 0 bases; junction bases not matched to a gene: 11. The germline gives CDR1 SQVTM, CDR2 ANQGSEA.

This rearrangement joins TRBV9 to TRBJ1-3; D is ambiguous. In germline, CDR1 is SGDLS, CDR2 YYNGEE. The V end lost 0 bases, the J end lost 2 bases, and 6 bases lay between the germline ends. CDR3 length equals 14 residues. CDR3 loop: CASSVDRAGNTIYF. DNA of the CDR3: TGTGCCAGCAGCGTAGACCGGGCTGGAAACACCATATATTTT.

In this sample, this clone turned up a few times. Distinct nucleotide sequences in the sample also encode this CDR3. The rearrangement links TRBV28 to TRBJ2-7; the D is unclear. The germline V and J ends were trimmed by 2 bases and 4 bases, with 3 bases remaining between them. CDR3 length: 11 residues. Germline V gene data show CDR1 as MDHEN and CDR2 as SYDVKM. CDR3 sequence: CASSLGYEQYF. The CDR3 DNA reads TGTGCCAGCAGTTTAGGGTACGAGCAGTACTTC.

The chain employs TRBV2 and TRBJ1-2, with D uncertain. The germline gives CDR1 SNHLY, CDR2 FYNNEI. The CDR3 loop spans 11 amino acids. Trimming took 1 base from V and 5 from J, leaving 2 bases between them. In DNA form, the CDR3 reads TGTGCCAGCAGTGAAGAATATGGCTACACCTTC. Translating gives CASSEEYGYTF.